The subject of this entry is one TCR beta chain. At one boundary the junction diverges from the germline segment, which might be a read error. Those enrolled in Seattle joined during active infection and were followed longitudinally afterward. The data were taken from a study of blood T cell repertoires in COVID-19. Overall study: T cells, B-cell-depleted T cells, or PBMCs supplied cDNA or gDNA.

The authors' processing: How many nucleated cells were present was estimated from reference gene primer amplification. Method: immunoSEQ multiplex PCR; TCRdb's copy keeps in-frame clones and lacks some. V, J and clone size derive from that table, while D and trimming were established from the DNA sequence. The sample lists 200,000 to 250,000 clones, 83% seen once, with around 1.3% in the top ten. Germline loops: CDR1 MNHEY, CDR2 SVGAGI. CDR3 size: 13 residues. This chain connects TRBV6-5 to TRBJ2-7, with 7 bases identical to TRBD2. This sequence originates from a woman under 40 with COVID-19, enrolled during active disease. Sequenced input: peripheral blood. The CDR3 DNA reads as TGTGCCAGCAGGTTACTTGGGGACTACAAGCAGTACTTC. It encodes CASRLLGDYKQYF.